This TCR beta chain comes out of a study of response to subunit inactivated influenza vaccine. The J segment lost 2 bases and the V segment lost 10 bases, leaving 10 bases of the junction unmatched. This CDR3 spans 15 amino acids. Germline V CDR1 and CDR2: SEHNR, FQNEAQ (reference sequence). There are a few counts of this clonotype. TCRdb called the RT-PCR reads again in MiXCR, with one record for every CDR3 protein. The sample has some 800,000 distinct CDR3 sequences; over 20% are singletons. The source was PBMCs from blood, collected 4 to 6 days after vaccination. The source of this sequence is a man in his forties or fifties who received an inactivated influenza vaccine. The rearrangement uses TRBV7-9 and TRBJ2-2, with 7 nucleotides matching TRBD2. The CDR3 DNA follows: TGTGCCACTTCACCTCCTAGCGGAAACACCGGGGAGCTGTTTTTT. Amino acids: CATSPPSGNTGELFF. Complete variable domain (other parts from reference TRBV7-9 and TRBJ2-2): DTGVSQNPRHKITKRGQNVTFRCDPISEHNRLYWYRQTLGQGPEFLTYFQNEAQLEKSRLLSDRFSAERPKGSFSTLEIQRTEQGDSAMYLCATSPPSGNTGELFFGEGSRLTVL.